Each of the 6 T cell receptor beta chains below was sequenced from the same sample in a study of CXCR3-negative and CXCR3-positive naive CD8 T cells. The libraries of TRB cDNA were prepared using 5' RACE with UMI labels. TCRdb re-called the 5' RACE reads; every CDR3 protein appears as one record, without DNA. The sample totals just over 40,000 distinct CDR3 sequences. Sequencing was carried out using naive CXCR3- CD8+ T cells from blood. The subset was: CD45RO-CCR7+CD27+CD95- naive CD8+ T cells lacking CXCR3 (TNR3-). The receptors come from a human donor in good health. Some clones in this sample may be carry-over from other donors' samples.

V and J are TRBV18 and TRBJ1-1. The length of the CDR3 is 14 residues. Germline-derived CDR1 and CDR2 are KGHSH and LQKENI. The chain's CDR3 is CASSPNTVNTEAFF.

The chain uses TRBV12-3 or TRBV12-4 and TRBJ2-7; TCRdb lists TRBD2, though no DNA is available to test this call. CDR3 length equals 19 residues. The CDR3 protein is CASTLPINGYRGGDYEQYF.

V gene TRBV7-2 combines with J gene TRBJ1-6; TCRdb's D gene call, TRBD1, goes unchecked for lack of DNA. CDR1 and CDR2 (germline): SGHTA, FQGNSA. The CDR3 covers 16 residues. CDR3: CASSYVRAPYNSPLHF.

The chain employs TRBV4-2 and TRBJ2-5; TCRdb's D call, TRBD2, is unchecked because there is no DNA. The CDR3 runs to 17 residues. Germline CDR1 LGHNA, CDR2 YNFKEQ. The CDR3 here is CASSQDQSGGLEETQYF.

Its frequency marks this clonotype as medium-sized (0.01 to 0.1%). The chain employs TRBV29-1 and TRBJ1-3. Germline values: CDR1 SQVTM, CDR2 ANQGSEA. This CDR3 has 13 residues. This CDR3 is CSVETDSGNTIYF.

J is TRBJ1-5 and V is TRBV29-1; the TCRdb D gene call, TRBD1, has no DNA to confirm it. Germline lookup yields CDR1 SQVTM and CDR2 ANQGSEA. The CDR3 is made up of 15 amino acids. The CDR3 sequence: CSVSLTGNGNQPQHF.